Listed here are 18 T cell receptor beta chains from one sample, sequenced in a study of T cell changes during pregnancy in multiple sclerosis. Method: immunoSEQ multiplex PCR; TCRdb's copy keeps in-frame clones and lacks some. The table shows tens of thousands of clones, with 75% to 95% occurring only once. The source was CD4+ T cells from peripheral blood mononuclear cells, collected before pregnancy. Receptors were obtained from a female donor with multiple sclerosis, enrolled in a pregnancy study.

This clone has only one observation. This sequence joins TRBV5-1 and TRBJ2-6, with TRBD1 matching 9 bases. With 2 bases clipped from V and 1 base from J, the junction kept 1 base outside the gene matches. The CDR3 has 16 amino acids. Germline CDR1 reads SGHRS; CDR2 reads YFSETQ. CDR3 bases: TGCGCCAGCAGCTTCGGACAGGGGTCTGGGGCCAACGTCCTGACTTTC. It translates to CASSFGQGSGANVLTF. Looking up the rest from reference TRBV5-1 and TRBJ2-6 gives the full variable domain: KAGVTQTPRYLIKTRGQQVTLSCSPISGHRSVSWYQQTPGQGLQFLFEYFSETQRNKGNFPGRFSGRQFSNSRSEMNVSTLELGDSALYLCASSFGQGSGANVLTFGAGSRLTVL.

This clone was counted once. The chain joins TRBV18 to TRBJ1-1; D is perhaps TRBD1 (5 bases). The V gene's germline CDR1 is KGHSH and CDR2 LQKENI. The CDR3 is 16 amino acids. V lost 2 bases to trimming and J lost 6 bases, with 19 bases between them. This CDR3 reads CASSPTGVDRASEAFF. The CDR3 DNA follows: TGTGCCAGCTCACCAACGGGGGTAGATCGGGCTTCTGAAGCTTTCTTT.

The chain carries TRBV25-1 and TRBJ2-1; 14 positions match TRBD2. Germline V gene lookup returns CDR1 MGHDK and CDR2 SYGVNS. After removal of 5 bases from V and 6 bases from J, the junction contained 6 bases not matched to a gene. The CDR3 length is 16 residues. As DNA, the CDR3 is TGTGCCAGCAGTCCCTGGGGACTAGCGGGAGCCAATGAGCAGTTCTTC. As protein: CASSPWGLAGANEQFF.

This chain connects TRBV27 to TRBJ2-7; TRBD1 matches at 10 bases. Germline V CDR1 and CDR2: MNHEY, SMNVEV (reference sequence). The CDR3 runs to 14 residues. Trimming removed 6 bases from V and 4 bases from J; junction bases left unmatched: 6. As DNA, the CDR3 is TGTGCCAGCAGGGGGACAGGGGAGGGATACGAGCAGTACTTC. Translating gives CASRGTGEGYEQYF.

V and J are TRBV9 and TRBJ2-1; a possible D gene is TRBD2 (5 bases). Trimming shortened V by 4 bases and J by 7 bases, and 15 bases separated the two germline ends. Germline V gene lookup returns CDR1 SGDLS and CDR2 YYNGEE. This CDR3 has 14 residues. The chain's CDR3 is CASSSERVLNEQFF. The CDR3 DNA is TGTGCCAGCAGCTCCGAGAGGGTCCTAAATGAGCAGTTCTTC.

The chain has TRBV7-2 and TRBJ2-5; D might be TRBD2 (6 bases). The germline CDR1 and CDR2 sequences are SGHTA and FQGNSA. The CDR3 length is 14 residues. The germline V and J ends were trimmed by 5 bases and 2 bases, with 12 bases remaining between them. CDR3 bases: TGTGCCAGCAGCCCGGGACTTCGACAAGAGACCCAGTACTTC. Translation: CASSPGLRQETQYF.

This chain joins TRBV7-2 and TRBJ1-3; a possible D gene is TRBD1 (6 bases). Germline V gene data show CDR1 as SGHTA and CDR2 as FQGNSA. V was shortened by 5 bases and J by 4 bases, with 12 bases between the two germline ends. The CDR3 loop spans 14 amino acids. CDR3 coding DNA: TGTGCCAGCAGCGCGACAGGATCCGGAAACACCATATATTTT. Protein sequence: CASSATGSGNTIYF.

The rearrangement joins TRBV19 to TRBJ2-7; 9 bases agree with TRBD1. Germline assignment: CDR1 LNHDA and CDR2 SQIVND (reference sequence). This CDR3 has 14 amino acids. Trimming at V came to 5 bases and at J to 3 bases, leaving 5 bases not matched to a gene. For the CDR3, the DNA is TGTGCCAGTAGTCCACAGGGGGCTCTCTACGAGCAGTACTTC. Protein: CASSPQGALYEQYF.

The chain links TRBV21-1 to TRBJ2-5; the DNA was not compared with TRBD1, the D call given in the table. TRBV21-1 constitutes a pseudogene. This CDR3 is built from 12 residues. Written as DNA, the CDR3 is TGTGCCAGCAGTACAGGGGAAGAGACCCAGTACTTC. Translated: CASSTGEETQYF.

The count of this clone is one. The chain has TRBV7-7 and TRBJ2-2, with TRBD2 matching 7 bases. Germline CDR1 and CDR2: SSHAT and FNYEAQ (reference sequence). J was trimmed by 0 bases and V by 2 bases; bases with no gene match: 6. The CDR3 is 17 amino acids. The CDR3 loop is CASSLRREKTNTGELFF. CDR3 sequence (DNA): TGTGCCAGCAGCTTACGGCGGGAGAAGACGAACACCGGGGAGCTGTTTTTT.

This clone was seen once. The chain is built from TRBV2 and TRBJ2-3; 8 bases align to TRBD2. Germline trimming cut 7 bases from V and 2 bases from J; bases unmatched to any gene: 8. This CDR3 is 15 amino acids long. Germline lookup yields CDR1 SNHLY and CDR2 FYNNEI. In DNA form, the CDR3 reads TGTGCCAGCACCGTGATAGCGGGATTCACAGATACGCAGTATTTT. It is translated as CASTVIAGFTDTQYF.

V and J are TRBV5-1 and TRBJ1-1; 12 nucleotides agree with TRBD1. The V and J ends lost 3 bases and 3 bases, in that order; junction bases with no gene match: 12. Germline V gene sequence: CDR1 SGHRS, CDR2 YFSETQ. The CDR3 extends over 18 amino acids. The CDR3 DNA follows: TGCGCCAGCAGCTGGACCCCCGGGACAGGGGGCTTGGACACTGAAGCTTTCTTT. It codes for CASSWTPGTGGLDTEAFF.

The chain is built from TRBV19 and TRBJ1-5; weak D call: TRBD1 (5 bases). In germline, CDR1 is LNHDA, CDR2 SQIVND (reference sequence). Trimming took 9 bases from V and 2 from J, leaving 20 bases between them. The CDR3 contains 16 residues. The CDR3 reads CASALIVGPGNQPQHF. The CDR3, as DNA: TGTGCCAGCGCCCTAATCGTGGGGCCCGGCAATCAGCCCCAGCATTTT.

The chain has TRBV2 and TRBJ2-2; 10 bases match TRBD2. The length of the CDR3 is 14 residues. J lost 4 bases, V lost 8 bases, and 4 bases had no gene match. Per the germline V gene, CDR1 is SNHLY and CDR2 is FYNNEI. The CDR3 nucleotides read TGTGCCAGCGTTGCTAGCGGGAGCACCGGGGAGCTGTTTTTT. It translates to CASVASGSTGELFF.

The V call is TRBV7-6, the J call TRBJ1-5; no reliable D call. The CDR3 extends over 13 amino acids. Germline CDR1 is SGHVS and CDR2 is FNYEAQ. The ends were cut back, 3 bases at V and 5 bases at J, with 8 bases in the middle. CDR3 in DNA: TGTGCCAGCAGCTTGCGGATAGATCAGCCCCAGCATTTT. This encodes CASSLRIDQPQHF.

This clone is a singleton in its sample. Here the CDR3 reads CASSERLGNTIYF. The CDR3 bases are TGCGCCAGCAGTGAACGACTTGGGAACACCATATATTTT. The V call is TRBV10-2, the J call TRBJ1-3; D is unresolved. The V gene lost 3 bases and the J gene lost 7 bases, with 10 bases spanning the gap. The CDR3 has 13 residues. Germline assignment: CDR1 WSHSY and CDR2 SAAADI.

This rearrangement joins TRBV9 to TRBJ2-5; TRBD2 aligns across 8 bases. Germline trimming cut 0 bases from V and 1 base from J; bases unmatched to any gene: 2. The germline CDR1 and CDR2 sequences are SGDLS and YYNGEE. The CDR3 contains 15 residues. In DNA, the CDR3 is TGTGCCAGCAGCGTAGCGGGGGGGGCCCAAGAGACCCAGTACTTC. It is translated as CASSVAGGAQETQYF.

The chain couples TRBV11-2 to TRBJ2-1; possibly TRBD2 for D (7 bases). Germline V gene sequence: CDR1 SGHAT, CDR2 FQNNGV. V lost 1 base and J 7 bases, leaving 20 bases between the germline ends. The CDR3 loop spans 17 amino acids. The CDR3 loop is CASSLAAGRGGGNEQFF. The CDR3 coding sequence is TGTGCCAGCAGCTTAGCCGCTGGGAGGGGGGGCGGAAATGAGCAGTTCTTC.